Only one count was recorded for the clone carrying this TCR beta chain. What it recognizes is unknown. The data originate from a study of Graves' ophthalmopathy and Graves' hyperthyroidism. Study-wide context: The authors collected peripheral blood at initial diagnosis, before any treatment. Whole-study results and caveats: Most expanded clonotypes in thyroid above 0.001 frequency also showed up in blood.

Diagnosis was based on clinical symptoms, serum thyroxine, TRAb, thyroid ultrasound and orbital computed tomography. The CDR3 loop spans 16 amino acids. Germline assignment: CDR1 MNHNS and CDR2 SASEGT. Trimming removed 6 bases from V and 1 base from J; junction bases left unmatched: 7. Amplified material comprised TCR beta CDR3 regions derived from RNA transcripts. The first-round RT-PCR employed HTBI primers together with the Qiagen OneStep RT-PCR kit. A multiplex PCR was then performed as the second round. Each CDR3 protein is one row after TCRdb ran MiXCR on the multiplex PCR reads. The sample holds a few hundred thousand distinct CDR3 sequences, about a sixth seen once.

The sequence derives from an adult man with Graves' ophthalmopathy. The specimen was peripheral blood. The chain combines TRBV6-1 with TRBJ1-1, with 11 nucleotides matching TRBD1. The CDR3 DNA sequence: TGTGCCAGCAGACTGGGACAGGGGGTAGGGAACACTGAAGCTTTCTTT. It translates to CASRLGQGVGNTEAFF.